The 10 T cell receptor beta chains below all came from one sample that was sequenced in a study of regulatory T cells in long-lasting Graves disease. The time point denotes: persistent/refractory GD, antithyroid drugs over 5 years with positive TRAb. Researchers made the TCR library from RNA that was extracted from PBMCs. Construction of the TCR beta libraries employed iRepertoire HTBI primers in conjunction with Arm-PCR of CDR3 regions. Each CDR3 protein is one row after TCRdb ran MiXCR on the multiplex PCR reads. Of 400,000 to 500,000 distinct CDR3 sequences in the sample, 20% were seen once. The sequenced sample was peripheral blood mononuclear cells (PBMCs), obtained when the disease was refractory, from a patient treated with antithyroid drugs. The receptors stem from a female donor with Graves disease.

This clonotype was observed many times. This chain joins TRBV3-1 and TRBJ2-7, with D unresolved. CDR3 length: 13 residues. CDR1 is LGHDT, CDR2 YNNKEL, per germline (reference sequence). V was trimmed by 4 bases and J by 6 bases, leaving 13 bases between them. CDR3 DNA: TGTGCCAGCAGCCCTCTGCCGACTGCCGAGCAGTACTTC. Translation gives CASSPLPTAEQYF.

In DNA, the CDR3 is TGTGCCAGTGGAAGGGGGGTAGTATTGGATACGCAGTATTTT. It is translated as CASGRGVVLDTQYF. The chain has TRBV28 and TRBJ2-3; the D gene could be TRBD1 or TRBD2 (6 bases each). The V and J ends lost 9 bases and 6 bases respectively, with 19 bases between them. CDR1 and CDR2 (germline): MDHEN, SYDVKM. The CDR3 is 14 amino acids.

This clonotype was counted a few times. V and J are TRBV7-9 and TRBJ1-1; D ambiguous. V lost 1 base and J lost 0, with 9 bases in between. CDR1 SEHNR and CDR2 FQNEAQ come from the germline V gene (reference sequence). The CDR3 is 15 amino acids. CDR3 bases: TGTGCCAGCAGCTTAGATTCTAGTATGAACACTGAAGCTTTCTTT. Translating it yields CASSLDSSMNTEAFF.

J is TRBJ2-5 and V is TRBV6-2 or TRBV6-3; D possibly corresponds to TRBD2 (6 bases). Per the germline V gene, CDR1 is MNHEY and CDR2 is SVGEGT. Trimming took 8 bases from V and 2 from J, leaving 24 bases between them. The CDR3 has 17 residues. CDR3 residues: CASLDYFRENSQETQYF. The CDR3 DNA reads as TGTGCCAGCCTGGACTATTTTCGGGAAAATTCACAAGAGACCCAGTACTTC.

The chain has TRBV5-1 and TRBJ1-2; D is uncertain. Germline V CDR1 and CDR2: SGHRS, YFSETQ. V gave up 2 bases and J gave up 3 bases, with 11 bases separating them. CDR3 length: 14 residues. CDR3 sequence reads: CASSFHTADYGYTF. CDR3 in DNA: TGCGCCAGCAGCTTCCACACCGCCGACTATGGCTACACCTTC.

Only a few counts were recorded for this clonotype. The chain uses TRBV19 and TRBJ2-5; TRBD1 agrees at 7 bases. In germline, CDR1 is LNHDA, CDR2 SQIVND (reference sequence). V was pared by 3 bases and J by 5 bases, with 12 bases of the junction left unmatched. This CDR3 has 16 residues. CDR3 bases: TGTGCCAGTAGTATGAGGACAGGACCAACGCGGGAGACCCAGTACTTC. Translation gives CASSMRTGPTRETQYF.

The chain recombines TRBV12-3 or TRBV12-4 with TRBJ1-3; no reliable D call. CDR3 length equals 15 residues. The V end lost 5 bases, the J end lost 3 bases, and 14 bases lay between the germline ends. CDR3 sequence: CASSNGGDSGNTIYF. The DNA of the CDR3 is TGTGCCAGCAGTAATGGCGGGGATAGTGGAAACACCATATATTTT.

This clonotype came up a few times. This chain joins TRBV20-1 and TRBJ1-3; tentatively, D is TRBD1 (6 bases). The V end was cut by 2 bases, the J end by 4 bases, with 24 bases between. This CDR3 is 18 amino acids long. CDR1 and CDR2 from the germline V gene are DFQATT and SNEGSKA (reference sequence). The CDR3, as DNA: TGCAGTGCTAGAAAAGTCGGGCTAGGACAGATGGGAGGAAACACCATATATTTT. Encoded protein: CSARKVGLGQMGGNTIYF.

There are many counts of this clonotype. V and J are TRBV6-1 and TRBJ2-7; 7 positions match TRBD2. Germline lookup yields CDR1 MNHNS and CDR2 SASEGT. V gave up 3 bases and J gave up 5 bases; unmatched junction bases: 10. The CDR3 loop spans 15 amino acids. The CDR3 DNA reads TGTGCCAGCAGTGAGGAAGCGGGGCTAGCGGACGAGCAGTACTTC. This translates into CASSEEAGLADEQYF.

The count of this clonotype is one. The chain employs TRBV6-1 and TRBJ2-1; D is undetermined. The V gene's germline CDR1 is MNHNS and CDR2 SASEGT. V shed 6 bases and J shed 4 bases, with 13 bases lying between them. This CDR3 has 14 amino acids. The CDR3 reads CASSHYTGYNEQFF. The DNA of the CDR3 is TGTGCCAGCAGCCACTATACTGGGTACAATGAGCAGTTCTTC.